This TCR beta chain emerged from a study of blood T cells in healthy people across ages. Whole-study findings and limits: Per-million-T-cell TCR beta diversity fell roughly linearly with age.

The germline V gene encodes CDR1 SGHVS and CDR2 FQNEAQ. CDR3 length equals 14 residues. PCR was performed a second time for roughly 7 to 12 cycles using a sample-barcoded 5' primer and a J-beta primer mix. In TCRdb, the 5' RACE reads were re-called with MiXCR into one record per CDR3 protein. The sample holds about 800,000 distinct CDR3 sequences, more than 35% seen once. Turning to this clonotype: The antigen remains unidentified. Sequence at one end of the junction differs from germline and may be a read error.

The rearrangement links TRBV7-8 to TRBJ2-2; TRBD2 matches 8 bases. The TCR was taken from a man aged 80 or over in good health. The sequenced sample consisted of blood. CDR3 in amino acids: CASSYTSGTAELFF. In DNA, the CDR3 is TGTGCCAGCAGCTATACTAGCGGAACCGCGGAGCTGTTTTTT.